The 7 T cell receptor beta chains below come from one sample, sequenced in a study of T cell changes during pregnancy in multiple sclerosis. Profiled with immunoSEQ multiplex PCR; TCRdb holds only in-frame clones, not every one. Here the sample spans about 100,000 clones, 90% to 95% being singletons. Sequenced material: peripheral blood, taken before pregnancy. The receptors come from a female donor with multiple sclerosis, enrolled in a pregnancy study.

The chain couples TRBV27 to TRBJ1-2, with D unresolved. Per the germline V gene, CDR1 is MNHEY and CDR2 is SMNVEV (reference sequence). V lost 5 bases to trimming and J lost 5 bases, with 6 bases between them. This CDR3 is 11 amino acids long. This CDR3 reads CASSGGYGYTF. The CDR3 DNA reads TGTGCCAGCAGTGGAGGGTATGGCTACACCTTC.

The chain links TRBV7-2 to TRBJ2-7; a possible D gene is TRBD2 (6 bases). CDR1 is SGHTA and CDR2 is FQGNSA in the germline V gene. This CDR3 has 15 amino acids. With 4 bases removed from V and 2 bases from J, the gap between germline ends came to 15 bases. The DNA for the CDR3 is TGTGCCAGCAGCTACATCGGGGGACGGCCCTACGAGCAGTACTTC. Protein product: CASSYIGGRPYEQYF.

J is TRBJ1-2 and V is TRBV11-2, with 9 bases aligning to TRBD1. Germline V lookup: CDR1 SGHAT, CDR2 FQNNGV. The CDR3 has 14 amino acids. V dropped 6 bases and J dropped 5; count of bases not matched to a gene: 7. The CDR3 is CASRNTGTGYGYTF. The CDR3 coding sequence is TGTGCCAGCAGGAATACCGGGACAGGGTATGGCTACACCTTC. The complete variable domain, with remaining parts taken from reference TRBV11-2 and TRBJ1-2, reads EAGVAQSPRYKIIEKRQSVAFWCNPISGHATLYWYQQILGQGPKLLIQFQNNGVVDDSQLPKDRFSAERLKGVDSTLKIQPAKLEDSAVYLCASRNTGTGYGYTFGSGTRLTVV.

The gene calls are TRBV30 and TRBJ1-6; D ambiguous. V was clipped by 5 bases and J by 0 bases, with 11 bases between them. Germline V CDR1 and CDR2: GTSNPN, SVGIG (reference sequence). The CDR3 is 15 amino acids. CDR3 sequence: CAWRTSSSYNSPLHF. The CDR3 nucleotides are TGTGCCTGGCGTACTTCAAGCTCCTATAATTCACCCCTCCACTTT.

V usage is TRBV19 and J usage is TRBJ1-1; the D gene is possibly TRBD1 (5 bases). Trimming left V 2 bases short and J 10 bases short, with 17 bases between. Germline-derived CDR1 and CDR2 are LNHDA and SQIVND (reference sequence). The CDR3 extends over 14 amino acids. As DNA, the CDR3 is TGTGCCAGTAGTATATACGGGGGGGAACCTGGAGCTTTCTTT. Translating it yields CASSIYGGEPGAFF.

The chain recombines TRBV6-1 with TRBJ2-2; TRBD1 agrees at 8 bases. This CDR3 region has 15 residues. Trimming took 4 bases from V and 6 from J; bases not matched to a gene: 7. Germline lookup yields CDR1 MNHNS and CDR2 SASEGT. CDR3 amino acids: CASSGAGGASGELFF. CDR3 DNA sequence: TGTGCCAGCAGTGGGGCAGGGGGCGCCTCCGGGGAGCTGTTTTTT.

The V gene is TRBV14, the J gene TRBJ1-1, with TRBD1 as a possible D gene (6 bases). There are 16 residues in the CDR3. Trimming removed 4 bases from V and 0 bases from J, with 15 bases in between. Germline V gene sequence: CDR1 SGHDN, CDR2 FVKESK. The CDR3 spells CASSPKSGTLNTEAFF. In DNA, the CDR3 is TGTGCCAGCAGCCCTAAGTCCGGGACACTGAACACTGAAGCTTTCTTT.